The rows below give T cell receptor beta chains drawn from one sample of a study of regulatory T cells in long-lasting Graves disease. MiXCR, applied by TCRdb to the multiplex PCR reads, yields one record per CDR3 protein. The sample lists 420,000 or so distinct CDR3 sequences; approximately 16% were seen once. The same data also contributed to another study, on T cells in Graves' hyperthyroidism and ophthalmopathy.

This material consisted of peripheral blood mononuclear cells (PBMCs), taken at new diagnosis, from a patient treated with antithyroid drugs. Receptor source: a woman aged 18-35 years with Graves disease. Each CDR3 is given with its conserved first and last residue. D genes are given only for firm matches. Clone sizes are given selectively: once, few, many, or a class where the clone is expanded.

CDR3aa | CDR3nt | j_gene | len | v_gene | d_gene | abundance
CSARDSANQPQHF | TGCAGTGCTAGAGATAGTGCCAATCAGCCCCAGCATTTT | TRBJ1-5 | 13 | TRBV20-1 | - | many
CASSRDMNTEAFF | TGTGCCAGCAGCCGGGACATGAACACTGAAGCTTTCTTT | TRBJ1-1 | 13 | TRBV4-2 | - | -
CSASPGTGNGYTF | TGCAGTGCCAGTCCCGGGACAGGGAATGGCTACACCTTC | TRBJ1-2 | 13 | TRBV20-1 | TRBD1 | -
CSATGLAGVDTQYF | TGCAGTGCTACGGGACTAGCGGGAGTAGATACGCAGTATTTT | TRBJ2-3 | 14 | TRBV20-1 | TRBD2 | many
CAIRGTSGETLHNEQFF | TGTGCCATCAGAGGGACTAGCGGGGAAACCCTCCACAATGAGCAGTTCTTC | TRBJ2-1 | 17 | TRBV10-3 | TRBD2 | few
CASSSVGPNTEAFF | TGTGCCAGCAGTTCGGTAGGGCCTAACACTGAAGCTTTCTTT | TRBJ1-1 | 14 | TRBV7-3 | - | -
CASSFSGQKWNEQFF | TGTGCCAGCAGCTTTAGCGGACAGAAGTGGAATGAGCAGTTCTTC | TRBJ2-1 | 15 | TRBV11-2 | - | many
CASSYSPGALNTEAFF | TGTGCCAGCAGTTACTCGCCAGGGGCTCTCAACACTGAAGCTTTCTTT | TRBJ1-1 | 16 | TRBV6-5 | - | few
CSVDRNTEAFF | TGCAGCGTTGATCGTAACACTGAAGCTTTCTTT | TRBJ1-1 | 11 | TRBV29-1 | - | many
CSVLAGEVCNEQFF | TGCAGTGTATTGGCGGGAGAGGTGTGCAATGAGCAGTTCTTC | TRBJ2-1 | 14 | TRBV20-1 | TRBD2 | few
CASSIAQGLYEQYF | TGTGCCAGTAGTATAGCCCAGGGCCTCTACGAGCAGTACTTC | TRBJ2-7 | 14 | TRBV19 | - | -
CASSLAPWGLGETQYF | TGTGCCAGCAGCTTAGCGCCTTGGGGACTTGGGGAGACCCAGTACTTC | TRBJ2-5 | 16 | TRBV7-9 | - | many
CSAPLGGSNTGELFF | TGCAGTGCTCCCCTGGGGGGATCGAACACCGGGGAGCTGTTTTTT | TRBJ2-2 | 15 | TRBV20-1 | - | few
CASSRAPFEPQHF | TGTGCCAGCAGTAGAGCCCCGTTTGAACCCCAGCATTTT | TRBJ1-5 | 13 | TRBV27 | - | many
CASSVDTGAYGYTF | TGTGCCAGCAGCGTAGATACAGGGGCCTATGGCTACACCTTC | TRBJ1-2 | 14 | TRBV9 | TRBD1 | -
CASSDRGGTGYTF | TGCGCCAGCAGTGACCGAGGAGGGACCGGCTACACCTTC | TRBJ1-2 | 13 | TRBV10-1 | - | -
CASSLPGLNEKLFF | TGTGCCAGCAGCCTTCCGGGACTGAATGAAAAACTGTTTTTT | TRBJ1-4 | 14 | TRBV14 | - | few
CSAPTSSGSETQYF | TGCAGTGCACCGACCTCTAGCGGGAGTGAGACCCAGTACTTC | TRBJ2-5 | 14 | TRBV20-1 | TRBD2 | -
CSARWGARKPQHF | TGCAGTGCCAGGTGGGGGGCGAGGAAGCCCCAGCATTTT | TRBJ1-5 | 13 | TRBV20-1 | - | many
CASSQGLGLAGEETQYF | TGTGCCAGCAGCCAAGGGCTGGGACTAGCGGGAGAAGAGACCCAGTACTTC | TRBJ2-5 | 17 | TRBV3-1 | TRBD2 | many
CASSHASGARTEAFF | TGTGCCAGCAGCCACGCCTCAGGGGCGCGGACTGAAGCTTTCTTT | TRBJ1-1 | 15 | TRBV3-1 | - | -
CASSPGPALSTDTQYF | TGCGCCAGCAGCCCCGGGCCGGCCCTTAGTACAGATACGCAGTATTTT | TRBJ2-3 | 16 | TRBV5-1 | - | -
CASSQDPLFGVSSYEQYF | TGTGCCAGCAGCCAAGATCCCCTTTTTGGGGTAAGCTCCTACGAGCAGTACTTC | TRBJ2-7 | 18 | TRBV3-1 | - | few
CASSVAGRGSPLHF | TGTGCCAGCAGCGTAGCTGGCAGGGGATCACCCCTCCACTTT | TRBJ1-6 | 14 | TRBV9 | - | few
CASSDRSSYEQYF | TGTGCCAGCTCGGACAGGAGCTCCTACGAGCAGTACTTC | TRBJ2-7 | 13 | TRBV18 | TRBD1 | many
CSARDYSTTSGPYYEQYF | TGCAGTGCTAGAGATTATTCCACAACTAGCGGGCCTTACTACGAGCAGTACTTC | TRBJ2-7 | 18 | TRBV20-1 | TRBD2 | few
CASSPTFLAALDTQYF | TGTGCCAGCAGCCCTACTTTCCTAGCGGCACTAGATACGCAGTATTTT | TRBJ2-3 | 16 | TRBV28 | TRBD2 | many
CASSVSSAKSYNEQFF | TGTGCCAGCAGTGTTTCCAGCGCAAAATCCTACAATGAGCAGTTCTTC | TRBJ2-1 | 16 | TRBV6-2/TRBV6-3 | - | -
CASSLLLMNTEAFF | TGTGCCAGCAGTTTACTTCTCATGAACACTGAAGCTTTCTTT | TRBJ1-1 | 14 | TRBV28 | - | many
CASSLVPGQTYEQYF | TGCGCCAGCAGCTTGGTCCCGGGACAGACCTACGAGCAGTACTTC | TRBJ2-7 | 15 | TRBV5-1 | TRBD1 | few
CSAREGYTF | TGCAGTGCTAGGGAGGGCTACACCTTC | TRBJ1-2 | 9 | TRBV20-1 | - | few
CASSKLQGAPGANVLTF | TGTGCCAGCAGTAAACTCCAGGGTGCCCCTGGGGCCAACGTCCTGACTTTC | TRBJ2-6 | 17 | TRBV28 | - | few
CASSQDRELHEQYF | TGTGCCAGCAGCCAGGACAGGGAGCTCCACGAGCAGTACTTC | TRBJ2-7 | 14 | TRBV28 | TRBD1 | many
CASSQEGLAKETQYF | TGTGCCAGCAGCCAAGAGGGACTAGCTAAAGAGACCCAGTACTTC | TRBJ2-5 | 15 | TRBV3-1 | TRBD2 | -
CASSLTLAGTHNEQFF | TGTGCCAGCAGCTTAACTCTAGCGGGTACCCACAATGAGCAGTTCTTC | TRBJ2-1 | 16 | TRBV7-3 | TRBD2 | many
CSARGASYEQYF | TGCAGTGCTAGGGGGGCCTCCTACGAGCAGTACTTC | TRBJ2-7 | 12 | TRBV20-1 | - | few
CASRDFWGYEQYF | TGTGCCAGCAGGGACTTTTGGGGCTACGAGCAGTACTTC | TRBJ2-7 | 13 | TRBV2 | - | many
CASSLGLAGTSTDTQYF | TGTGCCAGCAGCCTGGGACTAGCGGGGACTAGCACAGATACGCAGTATTTT | TRBJ2-3 | 17 | TRBV27 | TRBD2 | many
CASSPGLAGGMSNEQFF | TGCGCCAGCAGCCCTGGACTAGCGGGAGGGATGAGTAATGAGCAGTTCTTC | TRBJ2-1 | 17 | TRBV5-1 | TRBD2 | -
CAISDQDRGGHEQYF | TGTGCCATCAGTGACCAGGACAGGGGAGGACACGAGCAGTACTTC | TRBJ2-7 | 15 | TRBV10-3 | TRBD1 | many
CASSLGQRSTYNEQFF | TGTGCCAGCAGCTTAGGACAGCGGTCTACCTACAATGAGCAGTTCTTC | TRBJ2-1 | 16 | TRBV7-9 | - | many
CASSFPQREGRNEQFF | TGTGCCAGCAGTTTTCCCCAGCGGGAGGGCCGAAATGAGCAGTTCTTC | TRBJ2-1 | 16 | TRBV28 | TRBD2 | many
CSVERGGGTDTQYF | TGCAGCGTTGAACGGGGGGGGGGCACAGATACGCAGTATTTT | TRBJ2-3 | 14 | TRBV29-1 | TRBD2 | -
CASSVVSGRDTQYF | TGTGCCAGCAGCGTAGTAAGCGGGAGAGATACGCAGTATTTT | TRBJ2-3 | 14 | TRBV9 | TRBD2 | few
CASSEALATGELFF | TGTGCCAGCAGTGAAGCGCTAGCGACCGGGGAGCTGTTTTTT | TRBJ2-2 | 14 | TRBV2 | - | many
CASSFRFRGDEQFF | TGTGCCAGCAGCTTTCGGTTCCGGGGGGATGAGCAGTTCTTC | TRBJ2-1 | 14 | TRBV7-2 | TRBD2 | -
CASSELNSLAGGTYNEQFF | TGTGCCAGCAGTGAACTTAACTCCCTAGCGGGAGGTACCTACAATGAGCAGTTCTTC | TRBJ2-1 | 19 | TRBV2 | TRBD2 | many
CVVTSDRGYEQYF | TGTGTCGTTACATCGGACAGGGGTTACGAGCAGTACTTC | TRBJ2-7 | 13 | TRBV6-1 | TRBD1 | -
CATAGTGELFF | TGTGCCACCGCGGGTACCGGGGAGCTGTTTTTT | TRBJ2-2 | 11 | TRBV15 | - | -
CSVGLLAGGNEQFF | TGCAGCGTTGGATTGCTAGCGGGAGGGAATGAGCAGTTCTTC | TRBJ2-1 | 14 | TRBV29-1 | TRBD2 | many
CASSQQGGHEQYF | TGTGCCAGCAGCCAGCAGGGAGGCCACGAGCAGTACTTC | TRBJ2-7 | 13 | TRBV5-4 | - | -
CASLDYRNNEQFF | TGCGCCAGCCTCGACTACCGTAACAATGAGCAGTTCTTC | TRBJ2-1 | 13 | TRBV5-1 | - | many
CASSPGTGGVYGYTF | TGTGCCAGCAGCCCGGGGACAGGGGGCGTCTATGGCTACACCTTC | TRBJ1-2 | 15 | TRBV11-2 | TRBD1 | many
CASSSPLDEQYF | TGTGCCAGCAGTTCCCCGTTGGACGAGCAGTACTTC | TRBJ2-7 | 12 | TRBV28 | - | few
CASSPTVGTSGKGTDTQYF | TGTGCCAGCTCACCAACTGTGGGGACTAGCGGGAAGGGCACAGATACGCAGTATTTT | TRBJ2-3 | 19 | TRBV18 | TRBD2 | few
CATSRTARMDGELFF | TGTGCCACCAGCAGAACCGCCCGGATGGACGGGGAGCTGTTTTTT | TRBJ2-2 | 15 | TRBV15 | - | few
CASSLDFLLYNEQFF | TGTGCCAGCAGCTTAGATTTTCTATTGTACAATGAGCAGTTCTTC | TRBJ2-1 | 15 | TRBV7-8 | - | many